Sequencing of this TCR beta chain was carried out in a study of blood T cell repertoires in COVID-19 (dated by TCRdb to 2019 to 2021). For the wider study: Collaborator samples came from the United States, Italy and Spain and covered acute and convalescent phases of COVID-19. Where available, HLA class I and class II types were obtained from metadata supplied by the sample provider rather than from assay-based typing. The repertoires were made available in a free public database intended to serve as a resource for research on the immune response to SARS-CoV-2. The sample metadata nearly always contained a de-identified subject ID, COVID-19 status, age in years and sex. Subjects who had been exposed to COVID-19, were actively infected with it, or had recovered from it provided the deeply sampled blood TCRbeta repertoires that made up the dataset. The prospective study material was composed of cDNA or gDNA derived from T cells, B-cell-depleted T cells, or PBMCs. Samples were obtained from the ongoing ImmuneRACE study (first 160 participants) and from about 1,300 subjects provided by 6 global collaborators. The paper as a whole reports these results and caveats: How much clinical and demographic metadata was included differed by source and by participant, and the metadata was provided uncurated.

The immunoSEQ Assay, a bias-controlled multiplex PCR, was used to amplify TCRbeta CDR3 regions from genomic DNA. In the source study's methods: The number of nucleated cells in each sample was estimated from the amplification of reference gene primers within the assay. Sequence reads were collapsed and filtered to measure the absolute abundance of every unique TCRbeta CDR3 rearrangement. For each sample, productive Simpson clonality was calculated as the square root of Simpson's diversity index across productive rearrangements. In its TCRdb copy, this immuneACCESS table keeps in-frame sequences only and misses some clones. Where compared with another copy, unresolved V genes explain less than half of these, and the others have no known cause. That table furnishes V, J and clone size, whereas the DNA furnished D and trimming. Here the sample has under 100,000 clones; 80% to 90% occur a single time. Jointly, the top ten make up about a sixth of the sample.

The collaborating institutions used their own protocols to collect whole blood in K2EDTA tubes. For TCRbeta analysis, collaborator samples were shipped as frozen whole blood, as isolated PBMCs, or as DNA extracted from either sample type. Via the germline V gene, CDR1 is SGHRS and CDR2 YFSETQ. The CDR3 covers 15 residues, taking in both the cysteine and the phenylalanine. Only the CDR3 part of the read is kept: 45 bases, read in frame from the first base. The germline V and J ends show losses of 0 bases and 5 bases respectively, and no gene match explains 5 bases of the junction. In regard to this clone: What this receptor recognizes is not known. Base qualities are not provided; no much larger clone lies one nucleotide away.

The rearrangement combines TRBV5-1 with TRBJ2-5; 9 of the junction bases match TRBD2. Sequencing input: peripheral blood. The TCR was taken from a woman aged 60-70 years with acute or convalescent COVID-19. The nucleotides are TGCGCCAGCAGCTTGGGGACTGCGGGGGGGGAGACCCAGTACTTC. It codes for CASSLGTAGGETQYF.